A selection of T cell receptor beta chains follows, all from one sample in a study of CD8 T cells in Susac syndrome. TCRdb fed the immunoSEQ multiplex PCR reads into MiXCR, producing one record per CDR3 protein. The sample has about 66,000 distinct CDR3 sequences; about 94% are singletons. Sequencing was done on a sample of CD8+ T cells from PBMCs. These receptors originate from a human donor with multiple sclerosis. CDR3s include the opening cysteine and the closing phenylalanine or tryptophan. The D gene is left open where the match is weak. Only some rows state a clone size, as once, few, many or a class for expanded clones.

J gene,D gene,V gene,clone size,CDR3 protein,CDR3 DNA
TRBJ1-5,.,TRBV7-8,.,CASSLAGAVSDQPQHF,TGTGCCAGCAGCTTAGCGGGCGCCGTTAGCGATCAGCCCCAGCATTTT
TRBJ2-7,TRBD2,TRBV7-2,.,CASSLILAGGPREQYF,TGTGCCAGCAGCTTGATCCTAGCGGGAGGGCCGAGGGAGCAGTACTTC
TRBJ1-5,.,TRBV20-1,.,CSARGGSPGIRQPQHF,TGCAGTGCTAGGGGCGGGTCGCCCGGGATACGGCAGCCCCAGCATTTT
TRBJ2-7,TRBD2,TRBV27,.,CASSLSERGVFEQYF,TGTGCCAGCAGTTTATCGGAGCGGGGGGTCTTCGAGCAGTACTTC
TRBJ1-1,TRBD1,TRBV15,.,CATSTQTGAAEAFF,TGTGCCACCAGCACCCAGACAGGGGCTGCTGAAGCTTTCTTT
TRBJ2-5,.,TRBV28,.,CASSLPRAQETQYF,TGTGCCAGCAGTCTCCCCCGGGCTCAAGAGACCCAGTACTTC
TRBJ2-7,.,TRBV12-3/TRBV12-4,.,CASSLGGFEVEQYF,TGTGCCAGCAGTTTAGGCGGGTTCGAGGTCGAGCAGTACTTC
TRBJ2-6,TRBD1,TRBV12-3/TRBV12-4,.,CASKILGRGPDVLTF,TGTGCCAGCAAGATCTTAGGCAGGGGGCCGGACGTCCTGACTTTC
TRBJ2-5,TRBD1,TRBV15,.,CATSREGTVTETQYF,TGTGCCACCAGCAGAGAAGGGACAGTGACAGAGACCCAGTACTTC
TRBJ2-7,TRBD2,TRBV30,.,CAWSDHLAGEYEQYF,TGTGCCTGGAGTGACCACCTTGCGGGGGAGTACGAGCAGTACTTC
TRBJ1-4,TRBD1,TRBV7-9,.,CASSPPTGGGEKLFF,TGTGCCAGCAGCCCCCCGACAGGGGGCGGGGAAAAACTGTTTTTT
TRBJ2-3,.,TRBV5-1,.,CASSLEQPYTDTQYF,TGCGCCAGCAGCTTGGAACAGCCCTACACAGATACGCAGTATTTT
TRBJ2-3,.,TRBV24-1,.,CATFDSSTDTQYF,TGTGCCACCTTCGACTCTAGCACAGATACGCAGTATTTT
TRBJ2-7,TRBD2,TRBV20-1,.,CSATSLAGDLYEQYF,TGCAGTGCTACAAGCCTAGCGGGTGATCTCTACGAGCAGTACTTC
TRBJ1-2,.,TRBV28,.,CATTQGLYGYTF,TGTGCCACCACACAGGGACTCTATGGCTACACCTTC
TRBJ2-7,TRBD2,TRBV20-1,.,CSAREVGGRLEQYF,TGCAGTGCTAGAGAAGTCGGCGGGAGGTTGGAGCAGTACTTC
TRBJ2-1,.,TRBV28,.,CASSGDRSDEQFF,TGTGCCAGCAGTGGGGACCGTAGCGATGAGCAGTTCTTC
TRBJ2-1,TRBD1,TRBV9,once,CASSEDRVSYNEQFF,TGTGCCAGCAGCGAGGACAGGGTCTCCTACAATGAGCAGTTCTTC
TRBJ2-5,.,TRBV3-1,.,CASSQAGERETQYF,TGTGCCAGCAGCCAAGCAGGGGAACGAGAGACCCAGTACTTC
TRBJ2-7,.,TRBV12-3/TRBV12-4,.,CASSYQGGSEQYF,TGTGCCAGCAGTTACCAAGGAGGGTCCGAGCAGTACTTC
TRBJ1-1,.,TRBV12-5,.,CASGLGTLQGNTEAFF,TGTGCTAGTGGTTTGGGGACTTTACAAGGGAACACTGAAGCTTTCTTT
TRBJ1-4,.,TRBV5-4,.,CASREEINEKLFF,TGTGCCAGCAGGGAGGAGATTAATGAAAAACTGTTTTTT
TRBJ2-7,.,TRBV6-5,.,CASSYGAGSHEQYF,TGTGCCAGCAGTTACGGGGCAGGGTCCCACGAGCAGTACTTC
TRBJ2-5,TRBD1,TRBV5-6,few,CASSSTGAETQYF,TGTGCCAGCAGCTCGACAGGGGCTGAGACCCAGTACTTC
TRBJ2-7,.,TRBV9,once,CASSVAGTGVLYEQYF,TGTGCCAGCAGCGTAGCGGGGACGGGAGTTCTTTACGAGCAGTACTTC
TRBJ2-7,.,TRBV29-1,few,CSAGWSYEQYF,TGCAGCGCGGGGTGGTCCTACGAGCAGTACTTC
TRBJ1-1,.,TRBV7-2,.,CASRDTGAQFEAFF,TGTGCCAGCAGAGACACCGGTGCACAGTTTGAAGCTTTCTTT
TRBJ2-7,.,TRBV7-9,.,CASRGGHVYEQYF,TGTGCCAGCAGGGGGGGACACGTCTACGAGCAGTACTTC
TRBJ2-5,.,TRBV27,.,CASSLRFPQETQYF,TGTGCCAGCAGTTTAAGGTTTCCCCAAGAGACCCAGTACTTC
TRBJ2-1,.,TRBV27,.,CASRIGGGHNEQFF,TGTGCCAGTAGGATAGGCGGGGGCCACAATGAGCAGTTCTTC
TRBJ2-3,.,TRBV13,.,CASSLVPAHTDTQYF,TGTGCCAGCAGCTTAGTTCCAGCGCACACAGATACGCAGTATTTT
TRBJ2-5,TRBD1,TRBV12-3/TRBV12-4,.,CASSGGQGEETQYF,TGTGCCAGCAGTGGGGGACAGGGCGAGGAGACCCAGTACTTC
TRBJ2-1,TRBD2,TRBV20-1,.,CSAPAGGRAVDEQFF,TGCAGTGCCCCGGCCGGCGGGAGGGCCGTGGATGAGCAGTTCTTC
TRBJ1-2,TRBD1,TRBV9,.,CASSVRGQGAVGYTF,TGTGCCAGCAGCGTGAGGGGACAGGGAGCAGTTGGCTACACCTTC
TRBJ1-4,.,TRBV2,.,CASSEKFGGVGEKLFF,TGTGCCAGCAGTGAAAAATTTGGGGGAGTGGGTGAAAAACTGTTTTTT
TRBJ1-5,.,TRBV28,.,CASSDERGSQPQHF,TGTGCCAGCAGCGACGAACGGGGGAGTCAGCCCCAGCATTTT
TRBJ2-2,.,TRBV3-1,once,CASSQVPNTGELFF,TGTGCCAGCAGCCAAGTCCCGAACACCGGGGAGCTGTTTTTT
TRBJ2-3,TRBD2,TRBV7-9,.,CASSLFASGDTQYF,TGTGCCAGCAGCTTATTTGCTAGCGGAGATACGCAGTATTTT
TRBJ2-7,TRBD2,TRBV20-1,.,CSARDFSGESYEQYF,TGCAGTGCTAGAGATTTTAGCGGGGAATCCTACGAGCAGTACTTC
TRBJ2-5,.,TRBV5-6,.,CASSFAIGGGGETQYF,TGTGCCAGCAGCTTCGCAATAGGGGGAGGCGGGGAGACCCAGTACTTC
TRBJ2-2,.,TRBV20-1,.,CSARPGLGTGELFF,TGCAGTGCTAGGCCGGGGTTGGGCACCGGGGAGCTGTTTTTT
TRBJ2-1,TRBD2,TRBV15,.,CATSRPLGIAGGSKQFF,TGTGCCACCAGCAGACCCCTCGGGATAGCGGGCGGCAGTAAGCAGTTCTTC